This T cell receptor (beta chain) derives from a study of blood T cell repertoires in COVID-19. On the study more broadly: Samples came from the United States, Italy and Spain, spanning acute and convalescent COVID-19.

This clone was recorded only once. TCRdb's copy holds only in-frame clones and misses some; the assay was immunoSEQ multiplex PCR. The sample consists of approximately 20,000 clones, 82% of them appearing once. After removal of 7 bases from V and 5 bases from J, the junction contained 16 bases not matched to a gene. This CDR3 is 15 amino acids long. Germline V gene data show CDR1 as SQVTM and CDR2 as ANQGSEA. The chain links TRBV29-1 to TRBJ2-7; TRBD2 matches at 8 bases. The sequenced material came from peripheral blood. This receptor was taken from a human donor in a cohort sampled during active COVID-19. CDR3: CSALPGGALSDEQYF. The CDR3 DNA is TGCAGCGCTCTCCCGGGGGGGGCATTGTCGGACGAGCAGTACTTC.